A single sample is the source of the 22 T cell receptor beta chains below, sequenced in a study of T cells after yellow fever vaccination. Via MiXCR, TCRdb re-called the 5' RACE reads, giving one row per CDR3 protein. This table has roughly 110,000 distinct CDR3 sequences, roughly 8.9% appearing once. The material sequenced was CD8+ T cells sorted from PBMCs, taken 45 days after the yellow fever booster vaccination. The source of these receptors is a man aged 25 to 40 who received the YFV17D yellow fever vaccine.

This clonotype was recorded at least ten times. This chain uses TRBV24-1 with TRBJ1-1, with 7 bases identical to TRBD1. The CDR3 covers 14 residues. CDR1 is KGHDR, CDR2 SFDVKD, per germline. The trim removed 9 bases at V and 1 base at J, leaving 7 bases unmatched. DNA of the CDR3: TGTGCCACCCGAACCGGGACAGAGAACACTGAAGCTTTCTTT. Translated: CATRTGTENTEAFF.

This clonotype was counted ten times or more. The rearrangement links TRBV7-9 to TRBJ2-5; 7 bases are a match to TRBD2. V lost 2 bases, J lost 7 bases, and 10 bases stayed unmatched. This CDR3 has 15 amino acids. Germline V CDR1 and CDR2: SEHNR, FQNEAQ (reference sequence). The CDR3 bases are TGTGCCAGCAGCTTAAGGGAGGGAACGTTGTGGACCCAGTACTTC. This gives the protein CASSLREGTLWTQYF.

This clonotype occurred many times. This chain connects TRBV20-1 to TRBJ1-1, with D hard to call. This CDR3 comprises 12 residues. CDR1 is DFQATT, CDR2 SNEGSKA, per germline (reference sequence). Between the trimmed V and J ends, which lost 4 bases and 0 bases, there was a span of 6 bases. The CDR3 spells CSANSMNTEAFF. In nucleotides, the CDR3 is TGCAGTGCTAATTCGATGAACACTGAAGCTTTCTTT.

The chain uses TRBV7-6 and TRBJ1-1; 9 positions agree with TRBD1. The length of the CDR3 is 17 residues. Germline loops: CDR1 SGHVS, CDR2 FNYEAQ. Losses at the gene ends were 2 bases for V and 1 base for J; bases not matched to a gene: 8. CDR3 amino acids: CASSLYGTGPSNTEAFF. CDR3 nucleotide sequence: TGTGCCAGCAGCTTATACGGGACAGGGCCCTCGAACACTGAAGCTTTCTTT.

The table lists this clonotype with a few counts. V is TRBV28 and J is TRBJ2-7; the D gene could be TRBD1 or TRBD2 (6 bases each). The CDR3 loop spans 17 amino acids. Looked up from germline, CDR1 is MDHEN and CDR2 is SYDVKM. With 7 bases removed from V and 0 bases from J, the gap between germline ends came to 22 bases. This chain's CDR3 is CASNGGLDPLRSYEQYF. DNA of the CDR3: TGTGCCAGCAATGGGGGGCTTGACCCCTTGCGCTCCTACGAGCAGTACTTC.

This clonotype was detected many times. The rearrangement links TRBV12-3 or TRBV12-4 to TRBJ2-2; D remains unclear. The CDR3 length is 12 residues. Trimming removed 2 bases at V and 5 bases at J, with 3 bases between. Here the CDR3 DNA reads TGTGCCAGCAGTTTACAAACCGGGGAGCTGTTTTTT. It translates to CASSLQTGELFF.

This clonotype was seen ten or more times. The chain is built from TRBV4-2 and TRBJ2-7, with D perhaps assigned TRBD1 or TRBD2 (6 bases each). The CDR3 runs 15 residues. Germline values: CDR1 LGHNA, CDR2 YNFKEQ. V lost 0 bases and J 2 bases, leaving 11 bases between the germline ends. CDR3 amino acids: CASSQDKEGAYEQYF. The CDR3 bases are TGTGCCAGCAGCCAAGATAAGGAGGGGGCCTACGAGCAGTACTTC.

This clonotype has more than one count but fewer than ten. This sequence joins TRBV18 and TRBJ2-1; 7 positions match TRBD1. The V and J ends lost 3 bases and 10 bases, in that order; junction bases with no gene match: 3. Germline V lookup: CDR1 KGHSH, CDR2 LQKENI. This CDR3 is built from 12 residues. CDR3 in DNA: TGTGCCAGCTCACCGGAGACAGGGGAGCAGTTCTTC. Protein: CASSPETGEQFF.

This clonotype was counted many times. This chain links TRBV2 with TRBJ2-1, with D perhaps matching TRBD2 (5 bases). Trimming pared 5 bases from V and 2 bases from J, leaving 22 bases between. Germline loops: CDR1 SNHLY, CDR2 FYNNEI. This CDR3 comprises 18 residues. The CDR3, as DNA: TGTGCCAGCAGTTCCCCCCTGTTCGGGGAGAGCCCCTACAATGAGCAGTTCTTC. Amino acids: CASSSPLFGESPYNEQFF. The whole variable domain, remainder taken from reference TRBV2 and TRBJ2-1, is EPEVTQTPSHQVTQMGQEVILRCVPISNHLYFYWYRQILGQKVEFLVSFYNNEISEKSEIFDDQFSVERPDGSNFTLKIRSTKLEDSAMYFCASSSPLFGESPYNEQFFGPGTRLTVL.

The CDR3 coding sequence is TGTGCCAGCAGCCCCAAAACAACCTACGAGCAGTACTTC. The encoded protein is CASSPKTTYEQYF. The chain employs TRBV7-9 and TRBJ2-7; D remains unclear. The germline CDR1 and CDR2 sequences are SEHNR and FQNEAQ (reference sequence). V was shortened by 5 bases and J by 2 bases, with 10 bases between the two germline ends. The CDR3 contains 13 residues.

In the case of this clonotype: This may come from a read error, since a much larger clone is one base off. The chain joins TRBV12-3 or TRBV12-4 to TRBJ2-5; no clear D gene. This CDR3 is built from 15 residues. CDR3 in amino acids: CVSSLTRLDQETQYF. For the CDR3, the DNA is TGTGTCAGCAGTTTAACTCGACTGGATCAAGAGACCCAGTACTTC.

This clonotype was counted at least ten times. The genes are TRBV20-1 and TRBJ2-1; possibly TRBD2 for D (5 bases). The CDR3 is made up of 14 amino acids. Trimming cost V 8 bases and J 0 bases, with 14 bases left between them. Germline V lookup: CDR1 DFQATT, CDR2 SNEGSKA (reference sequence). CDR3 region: CSSPSRRSYNEQFF. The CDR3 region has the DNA TGCAGTTCACCTAGCAGACGCTCCTACAATGAGCAGTTCTTC.

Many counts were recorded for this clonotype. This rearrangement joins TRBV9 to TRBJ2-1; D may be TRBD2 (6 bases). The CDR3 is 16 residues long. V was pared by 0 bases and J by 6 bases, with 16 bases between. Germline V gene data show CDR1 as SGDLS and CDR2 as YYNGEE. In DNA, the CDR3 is TGTGCCAGCAGCGTAGTTTCTACGGGAGTAGGCAATGAGCAGTTCTTC. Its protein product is CASSVVSTGVGNEQFF.

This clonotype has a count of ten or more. The CDR3 nucleotides read TGTGCCAGCAGGTACGGGGGCGCGTGGAGCTCCTACGAGCAGTACTTC. Translated: CASRYGGAWSSYEQYF. The chain uses TRBV12-3 or TRBV12-4 and TRBJ2-7, with D possibly being TRBD1 or TRBD2 (6 bases each). The V gene lost 6 bases and the J gene lost 0 bases, with 18 bases spanning the gap. CDR3 length: 16 residues.

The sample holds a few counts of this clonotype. DNA of the CDR3: TGTGCCAGCAGCCAAGGAGGGACAGGGGGACCTTATCAGCCCCAGCATTTT. It translates to CASSQGGTGGPYQPQHF. The V and J genes are TRBV3-1 and TRBJ1-5; 11 bases agree with TRBD1. V was pared by 1 base and J by 5 bases, with 7 bases of the junction left unmatched. Germline V gene sequence: CDR1 LGHDT, CDR2 YNNKEL (reference sequence). This CDR3 is built from 17 residues. The variable domain in full, completed from reference TRBV3-1 and TRBJ1-5, reads DTAVSQTPKYLVTQMGNDKSIKCEQNLGHDTMYWYKQDSKKFLKIMFSYNNKELIINETVPNRFSPKSPDKAHLNLHINSLELGDSAVYFCASSQGGTGGPYQPQHFGDGTRLSIL.

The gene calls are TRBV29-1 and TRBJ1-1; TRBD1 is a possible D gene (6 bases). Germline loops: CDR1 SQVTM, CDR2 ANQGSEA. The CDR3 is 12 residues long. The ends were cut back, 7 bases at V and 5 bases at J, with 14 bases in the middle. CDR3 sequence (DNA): TGCAGCGCTCCGGCTCAGGGGACTGAAGCTTTCTTT. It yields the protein CSAPAQGTEAFF. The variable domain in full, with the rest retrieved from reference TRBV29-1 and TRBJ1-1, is SAVISQKPSRDICQRGTSLTIQCQVDSQVTMMFWYRQQPGQSLTLIATANQGSEATYESGFVIDKFPISRPNLTFSTLTVSNMSPEDSSIYLCSAPAQGTEAFFGQGTRLTVV.

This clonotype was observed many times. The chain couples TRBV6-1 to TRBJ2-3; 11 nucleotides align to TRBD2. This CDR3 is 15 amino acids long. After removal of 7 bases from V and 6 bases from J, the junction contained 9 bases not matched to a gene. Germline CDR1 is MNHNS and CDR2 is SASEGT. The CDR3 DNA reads TGTGCCAGCACCCAACTAGCGGGAGTAGACGATACGCAGTATTTT. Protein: CASTQLAGVDDTQYF.

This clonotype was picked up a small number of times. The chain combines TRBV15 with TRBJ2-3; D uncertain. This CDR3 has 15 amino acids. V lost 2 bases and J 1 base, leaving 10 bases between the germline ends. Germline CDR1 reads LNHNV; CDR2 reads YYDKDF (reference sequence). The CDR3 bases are TGTGCCACCAGCAGATATCCTGATGGCACAGATACGCAGTATTTT. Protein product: CATSRYPDGTDTQYF.

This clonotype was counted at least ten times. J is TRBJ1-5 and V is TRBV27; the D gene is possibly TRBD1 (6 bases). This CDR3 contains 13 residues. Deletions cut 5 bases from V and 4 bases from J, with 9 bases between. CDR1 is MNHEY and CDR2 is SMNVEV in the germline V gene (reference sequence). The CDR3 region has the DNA TGTGCCAGCAGTCCGCAGGGGAATCAGCCCCAGCATTTT. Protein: CASSPQGNQPQHF.

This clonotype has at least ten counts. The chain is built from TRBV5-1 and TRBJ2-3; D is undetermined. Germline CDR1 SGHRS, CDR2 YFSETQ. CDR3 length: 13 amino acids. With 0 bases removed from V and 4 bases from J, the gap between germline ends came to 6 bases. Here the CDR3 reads CASSLAHADTQYF. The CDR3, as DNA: TGCGCCAGCAGCTTGGCACACGCAGATACGCAGTATTTT.

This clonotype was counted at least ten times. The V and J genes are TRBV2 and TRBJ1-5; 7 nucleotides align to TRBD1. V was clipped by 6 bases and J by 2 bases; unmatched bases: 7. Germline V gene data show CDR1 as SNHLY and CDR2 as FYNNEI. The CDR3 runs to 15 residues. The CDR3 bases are TGTGCCAGCAGGGAGGGGGCAGGGGGCAATCAGCCCCAGCATTTT. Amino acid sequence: CASREGAGGNQPQHF.

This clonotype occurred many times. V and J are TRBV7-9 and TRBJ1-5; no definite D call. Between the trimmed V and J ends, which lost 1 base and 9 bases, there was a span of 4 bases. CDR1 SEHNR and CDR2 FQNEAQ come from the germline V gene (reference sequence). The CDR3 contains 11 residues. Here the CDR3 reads CASSLGGPQHF. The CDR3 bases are TGTGCCAGCAGCTTAGGCGGGCCCCAGCATTTT.